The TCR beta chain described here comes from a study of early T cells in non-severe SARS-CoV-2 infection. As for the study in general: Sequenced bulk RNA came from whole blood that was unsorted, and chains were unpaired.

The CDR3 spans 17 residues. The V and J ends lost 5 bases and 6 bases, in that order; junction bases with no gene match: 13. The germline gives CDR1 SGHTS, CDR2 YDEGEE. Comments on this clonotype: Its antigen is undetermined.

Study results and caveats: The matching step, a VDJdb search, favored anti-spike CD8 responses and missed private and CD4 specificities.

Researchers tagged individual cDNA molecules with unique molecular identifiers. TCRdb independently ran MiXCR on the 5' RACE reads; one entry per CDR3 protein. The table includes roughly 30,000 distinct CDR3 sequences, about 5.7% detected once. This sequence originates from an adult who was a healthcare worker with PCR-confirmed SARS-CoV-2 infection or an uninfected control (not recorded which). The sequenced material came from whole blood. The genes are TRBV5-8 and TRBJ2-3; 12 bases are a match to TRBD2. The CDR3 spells CASSTHVLAGGSDTQYF. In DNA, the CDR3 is TGTGCCAGCAGTACCCATGTCCTAGCGGGGGGGTCCGATACGCAGTATTTT.